These 17 T cell receptor beta chains came from one sample sequenced in a study of cytomegalovirus exposure and HLA in healthy donors (dated by TCRdb to the late 2010s). Receptor amplification or capture employed the immunoSEQ multiplex PCR assay. The multiplex PCR relied on a mix of 60 forward primers for TCR Vbeta segments and 13 reverse primers for TCR Jbeta segments. As stored in TCRdb, this immuneACCESS dataset retains in-frame rearrangements with V and J assigned. A fraction of the clones does not appear; measured against another copy, unresolved V genes explain less than half of the discrepancy, and the remainder lacks a known reason. The sample's own table lists some 160,000 clones. The ten largest clonotypes hold roughly 2% of the sample. The sequenced sample consisted of PBMCs. The receptors come from a man aged 30 to 45 in good health and CMV-seronegative.

The chain joins TRBV2 to TRBJ1-1, with TRBD1 identical over 8 bases. Germline CDR1 SNHLY, CDR2 FYNNEI. Trimming removed 10 bases from V and 0 bases from J; junction bases left unmatched: 10. The CDR3 has 15 amino acids. The CDR3 DNA sequence: TGTGCCACCCACTCGACAGGGGATATGAACACTGAAGCTTTCTTT. It translates to CATHSTGDMNTEAFF. Drawing the rest from reference TRBV2 and TRBJ1-1, the complete variable domain is EPEVTQTPSHQVTQMGQEVILRCVPISNHLYFYWYRQILGQKVEFLVSFYNNEISEKSEIFDDQFSVERPDGSNFTLKIRSTKLEDSAMYFCATHSTGDMNTEAFFGQGTRLTVV.

The chain has TRBV28 and TRBJ2-1; 10 positions match TRBD2. The CDR3 spans 19 residues. The V gene's germline CDR1 is MDHEN and CDR2 SYDVKM. V lost 1 base, J lost 9 bases, and 18 bases stayed unmatched. As DNA, the CDR3 is TGTGCCAGCAGTTTATATCGAGCGGGAGGGCCGGGTCTGGATGGTGAGCAGTTCTTC. Protein product: CASSLYRAGGPGLDGEQFF.

The chain recombines TRBV11-2 with TRBJ2-5; 9 bases match TRBD1. CDR3 length: 15 amino acids. CDR1 is SGHAT, CDR2 FQNNGV, per germline. The ends lost 1 base at V and 5 bases at J; junction bases unmatched: 5. In DNA form, the CDR3 reads TGTGCCAGCAGCTTAGGGGACAGGGATCGGGAGACCCAGTACTTC. The encoded protein is CASSLGDRDRETQYF.

V is TRBV10-3 and J is TRBJ2-1; 11 bases agree with TRBD2. The CDR3 covers 15 residues. Germline-derived CDR1 and CDR2 are ENHRY and SYGVKD. J gave up 4 bases and V 4 bases, and 3 bases lay outside the gene matches. The CDR3 loop is CAISGTSGPYNEQFF. As DNA, the CDR3 is TGTGCCATCAGTGGGACTAGCGGGCCTTACAATGAGCAGTTCTTC.

V and J are TRBV5-5 and TRBJ2-1; 7 bases fit TRBD1. With V trimmed by 5 bases and J by 2 bases, 4 bases remained unmatched. Germline V lookup: CDR1 SGHKS, CDR2 YYEKEE (reference sequence). The CDR3 runs to 14 residues. The CDR3 is CASSRQGAYNEQFF. The CDR3 DNA reads as TGTGCCAGCAGTAGACAGGGTGCCTACAATGAGCAGTTCTTC.

This chain links TRBV29-1 with TRBJ2-1, with 8 nucleotides matching TRBD1. CDR3 length: 15 residues. Germline CDR1 SQVTM, CDR2 ANQGSEA. CDR3 in DNA: TGCATCGCCAGGGGCAGGGGGCCCTACAGGAATGAGCAGTTCTTC. Translating gives CIARGRGPYRNEQFF.

The chain carries TRBV11-3 and TRBJ2-5; 7 bases line up with TRBD1. J gave up 3 bases and V 3 bases, and 7 bases lay outside the gene matches. Germline CDR1 is SGHNT and CDR2 is YENEEA. The CDR3 runs 15 residues. The chain's CDR3 is CASSFRQGREETQYF. CDR3 in DNA: TGTGCCAGCAGCTTTAGACAGGGTAGGGAAGAGACCCAGTACTTC.

The chain links TRBV6-5 to TRBJ2-2; D may be TRBD1 (5 bases). The CDR3 is 13 amino acids. V lost 7 bases and J lost 4, with 10 bases in between. Germline loops: CDR1 MNHEY, CDR2 SVGAGI. This CDR3 is CASKLGPTGELFF. The CDR3 DNA reads TGTGCCAGCAAACTGGGGCCCACCGGGGAGCTGTTTTTT.

The J gene is TRBJ2-2, the V gene TRBV9; a possible D gene is TRBD2 (6 bases). Germline-derived CDR1 and CDR2 are SGDLS and YYNGEE. This CDR3 is built from 17 residues. Trimming pared 3 bases from V and 5 bases from J, leaving 20 bases between. CDR3 residues: CASSARGAAGRTGELFF. The CDR3 DNA sequence: TGTGCCAGCAGCGCCCGAGGGGCGGCGGGGAGAACCGGGGAGCTGTTTTTT.

The rearrangement joins TRBV4-2 to TRBJ1-1; D gene unclear. Germline CDR1 is LGHNA and CDR2 is YNFKEQ. The V and J ends lost 1 base and 5 bases respectively, with 17 bases between them. The CDR3 is made up of 16 amino acids. The CDR3 loop reads CASSQVIGLLSTEAFF. The CDR3 region has the DNA TGTGCCAGCAGCCAAGTCATAGGACTCCTGAGTACTGAAGCTTTCTTT.

CDR3 in amino acids: CASVKQGITYEQYF. As DNA, the CDR3 is TGTGCCAGTGTTAAGCAGGGGATAACCTACGAGCAGTACTTC. V is TRBV13 and J is TRBJ2-7; D possibly corresponds to TRBD1 (6 bases). Germline V CDR1 and CDR2: PRHDT, FYEKMQ (reference sequence). The CDR3 is 14 amino acids. The V and J ends lost 9 bases and 2 bases respectively, with 17 bases between them. Drawing the rest from reference TRBV13 and TRBJ2-7, the complete variable domain is AAGVIQSPRHLIKEKRETATLKCYPIPRHDTVYWYQQGPGQDPQFLISFYEKMQSDKGSIPDRFSAQQFSDYHSELNMSSLELGDSALYFCASVKQGITYEQYFGPGTRLTVT.

The chain recombines TRBV6-5 with TRBJ1-2, with D uncertain. The CDR3 loop spans 14 amino acids. In germline, CDR1 is MNHEY, CDR2 SVGAGI. V lost 7 bases and J lost 0, with 12 bases in between. As DNA, the CDR3 is TGTGCCAGCACCTCAGGCGAAGCTAACTATGGCTACACCTTC. It translates to CASTSGEANYGYTF.

J is TRBJ2-6 and V is TRBV21-1; TRBD1 reflects the table's D call only, with no check against the DNA. TRBV21-1 is shown as a pseudogene. The CDR3 length is 18 residues. CDR3: CASSKGQAVSSGANVLTF. The CDR3 region has the DNA TGTGCCAGCAGCAAAGGACAGGCCGTCAGTTCTGGGGCCAACGTCCTGACTTTC.

The CDR3 region is CASSDSYEQYF. The CDR3 DNA reads TGTGCCAGCAGTGACAGCTACGAGCAGTACTTC. The rearrangement uses TRBV28 and TRBJ2-7; tentative D call: TRBD1 (5 bases). With 5 bases removed from V and 3 bases from J, the gap between germline ends came to 5 bases. From germline, CDR1 is MDHEN and CDR2 SYDVKM. The CDR3 spans 11 residues.

The chain joins TRBV28 to TRBJ2-5; 11 bases align to TRBD2. The CDR3 is made up of 16 amino acids. The junction had 10 bases not matched to a gene; V was cut back by 5 bases and J by 5 bases. Germline V gives CDR1 MDHEN, CDR2 SYDVKM. CDR3 loop: CASSPQSSSGGETQYF. Written as DNA, the CDR3 is TGTGCCAGCAGTCCCCAGAGTTCTAGCGGGGGGGAGACCCAGTACTTC.

The chain carries TRBV30 and TRBJ1-6; possible D gene TRBD1, 6 bases. Trimming removed 4 bases from V and 4 bases from J, with 14 bases in between. The CDR3 runs to 15 residues. Germline values: CDR1 GTSNPN, CDR2 SVGIG (reference sequence). DNA for the CDR3: TGTGCCTGGAACGAGGGGGGGAATTATAATTCACCCCTCCACTTT. Translating it yields CAWNEGGNYNSPLHF.

The V gene is TRBV19, the J gene TRBJ2-3; 10 nucleotides line up with TRBD1. Germline loops: CDR1 LNHDA, CDR2 SQIVND (reference sequence). The V segment lost 3 bases and the J segment 3 bases; nucleotides outside the gene matches: 3. CDR3 size: 15 residues. The CDR3 here is CASSIRQGATDTQYF. Here the CDR3 DNA reads TGTGCCAGTAGTATCAGACAGGGGGCAACAGATACGCAGTATTTT.